This T cell receptor beta chain was sequenced in a study of T cells in Graves' hyperthyroidism and ophthalmopathy. Study observations and caveats: Most clonotypes expanded in thyroid above 0.001 were likewise present in blood.

Comment on this clonotype: Its antigen is unidentified.

It was RNA transcripts that yielded the amplified TCR beta CDR3 regions. The study used the HTBI primer set for a first-round RT-PCR of the TCR CDR3. TCRdb recomputed calls from the multiplex PCR reads with MiXCR, one row per CDR3 protein. The repertoire holds hundreds of thousands of distinct CDR3 sequences, with just under 45% as singletons. Deletions cut 4 bases from V and 0 bases from J, with 19 bases between. The CDR3 length is 17 residues. In germline, CDR1 is SGHRS, CDR2 YFSETQ. The receptor was derived from an adult man with Graves' disease, either hyperthyroidism or ophthalmopathy (not recorded which). The chain couples TRBV5-1 to TRBJ1-1; D is undetermined. Sequenced: peripheral blood or thyroid tissue (not recorded which). The CDR3 nucleotides are TGCGCCAGCAGCCTGCGTGGGGTTTCGACCGTGAACACTGAAGCTTTCTTT. This gives the protein CASSLRGVSTVNTEAFF.